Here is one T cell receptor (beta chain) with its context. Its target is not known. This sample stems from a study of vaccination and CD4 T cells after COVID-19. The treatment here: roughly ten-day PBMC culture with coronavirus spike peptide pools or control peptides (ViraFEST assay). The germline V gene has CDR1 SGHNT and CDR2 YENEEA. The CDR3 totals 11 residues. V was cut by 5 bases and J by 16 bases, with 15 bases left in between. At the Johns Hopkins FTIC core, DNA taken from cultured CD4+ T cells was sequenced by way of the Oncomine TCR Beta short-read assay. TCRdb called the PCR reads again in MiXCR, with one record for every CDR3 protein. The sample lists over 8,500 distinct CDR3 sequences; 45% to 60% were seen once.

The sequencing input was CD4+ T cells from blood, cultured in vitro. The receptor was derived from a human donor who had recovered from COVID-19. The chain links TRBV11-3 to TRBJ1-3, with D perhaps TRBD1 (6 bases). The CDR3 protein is CASSEQGTSYF. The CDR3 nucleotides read TGTGCCAGCAGCGAACAAGGGACATCGTATTTT.